The present T cell receptor beta chain was sequenced within a study of Ad26.COV2.S vaccination and SARS-CoV-2 variants. Study as a whole: Donor got 5x10^10 or 1x10^11 viral particles of Ad26.COV2.S.

Treatment reported: 15 to 20 received Ad26.COV2.S at low or high dose, single or two shots; about 5 received placebo; per-sample allocation not given. At day 63 after the first vaccine or placebo injection, samples were drawn. An Ad26 vector expressing Wuhan-strain SARS-CoV-2 spike served as the vaccine. Per the germline V gene, CDR1 is MNHEY and CDR2 is SVGAGI. CDR3 length: 12 amino acids. The ends were cut back, 8 bases at V and 8 bases at J, with 15 bases in the middle. The method was immunoSEQ multiplex PCR; TCRdb's version includes in-frame clones alone and lacks a portion of them. The sample includes about 240,000 clones, approximately 90% of them seen just once. General study points: Substantial breadth in spike-specific CD8+ and CD4+ T cell responses was reportedly seen after vaccination.

Points on this clone: Its antigen is undetermined.

This sequence joins TRBV6-5 and TRBJ1-2; D not certain. Sample: peripheral blood, taken in a trial of Ad26.COV2.S vaccine versus placebo. The receptor was isolated from a person aged 18 to 65 who received the Ad26.COV2.S COVID-19 vaccine or a placebo. The CDR3 region is CASHSGPWGYTF. CDR3 DNA sequence: TGTGCCAGCCACTCCGGGCCCTGGGGCTACACCTTC.